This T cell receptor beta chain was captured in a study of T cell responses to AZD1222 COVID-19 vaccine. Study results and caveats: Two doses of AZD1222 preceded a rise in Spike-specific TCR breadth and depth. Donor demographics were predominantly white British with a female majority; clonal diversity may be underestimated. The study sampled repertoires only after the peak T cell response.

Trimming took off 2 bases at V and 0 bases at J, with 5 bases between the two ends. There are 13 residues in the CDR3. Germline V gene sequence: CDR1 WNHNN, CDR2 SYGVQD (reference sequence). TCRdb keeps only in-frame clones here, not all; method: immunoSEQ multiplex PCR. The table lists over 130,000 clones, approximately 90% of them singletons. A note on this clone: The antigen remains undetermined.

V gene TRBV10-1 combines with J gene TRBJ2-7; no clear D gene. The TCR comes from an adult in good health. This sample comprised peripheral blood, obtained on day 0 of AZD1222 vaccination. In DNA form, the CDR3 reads TGCGCCAGCAGTGAGCATCCCTCCTACGAGCAGTACTTC. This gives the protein CASSEHPSYEQYF.